This paragraph covers one T cell receptor beta chain sequence. The record originates from a study of T cells after yellow fever vaccination. General observations from the study: FACS-sorted repertoires could contain abundant clonotypes contaminating from the bulk population. Peaking faster, on day 5 versus 15, the secondary response was nonetheless weaker.

The V gene end was trimmed by 1 base and the J gene end by 5 bases; junction bases not matched to a gene: 2. Per the germline V gene, CDR1 is WSHSY and CDR2 is SAAADI. CDR3 length equals 15 residues. MiXCR, applied by TCRdb to the 5' RACE reads, yields one record per CDR3 protein. The data hold 65,000 to 90,000 distinct CDR3 sequences, with 13% observed a single time. Sequencing was performed on CD8+ T cells not binding an NS4B(214-222) dextramer, sorted from PBMCs, taken 21 days after the first yellow fever vaccination. The rearrangement joins TRBV10-2 to TRBJ2-1; 10 nucleotides line up with TRBD2. This TCR was sampled from a man between 18 and 29 years old who received the YFV17D yellow fever vaccine. In nucleotides, the CDR3 is TGCGCCAGCAGTGAGTGGCTAGCGGGGGACAATGAGCAGTTCTTC. As protein: CASSEWLAGDNEQFF.